This T cell receptor (beta chain) was profiled in a study of T-cell memory formation after mild COVID-19. Notes on the study in general: Specificity for SARS-CoV-2 was not confirmed among the second-wave clones peaking on day 37. CD4/CD8 balance characterized clones contracting day 15 to 85, and CD4+ skew characterized later expanders. CD8+ contracting clones occupied EMRA, while CD4+ ones occupied mainly CM and EM.

This clonotype was picked up one time. What it recognizes is unknown. V lost 3 bases and J lost 6; bases outside the gene matches: 6. The CDR3 is 16 amino acids. Germline CDR1 reads SQVTM; CDR2 reads ANQGSEA. TCRdb re-called the 5' RACE reads through MiXCR, storing one row per CDR3 protein. The data show tens of thousands of distinct CDR3 sequences, approximately 25% seen once. Material for sequencing was PBMCs or a T cell subset sorted from them (not recorded which). The source of this sequence is a man aged 18 to 29 who had mild COVID-19 (a few samples of this study predate the infection). Cell type and time point are not known. The V call is TRBV29-1, the J call TRBJ2-2, with 14 bases fitting TRBD2. The CDR3 is CSVDETSGGAAGELFF. Here the CDR3 DNA reads TGCAGCGTTGATGAGACTAGCGGGGGGGCTGCCGGGGAGCTGTTTTTT.